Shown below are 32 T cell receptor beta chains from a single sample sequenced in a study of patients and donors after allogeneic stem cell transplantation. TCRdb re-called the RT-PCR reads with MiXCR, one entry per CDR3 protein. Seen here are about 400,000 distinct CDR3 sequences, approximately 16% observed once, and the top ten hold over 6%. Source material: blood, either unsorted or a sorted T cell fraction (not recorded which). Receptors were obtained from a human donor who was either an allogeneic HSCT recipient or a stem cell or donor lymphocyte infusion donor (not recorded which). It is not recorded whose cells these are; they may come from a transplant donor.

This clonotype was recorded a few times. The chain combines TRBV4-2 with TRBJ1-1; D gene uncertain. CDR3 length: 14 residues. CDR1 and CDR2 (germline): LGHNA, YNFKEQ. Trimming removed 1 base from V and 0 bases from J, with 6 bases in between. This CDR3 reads CASSQGPVNTEAFF. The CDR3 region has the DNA TGTGCCAGCAGCCAAGGTCCGGTGAACACTGAAGCTTTCTTT.

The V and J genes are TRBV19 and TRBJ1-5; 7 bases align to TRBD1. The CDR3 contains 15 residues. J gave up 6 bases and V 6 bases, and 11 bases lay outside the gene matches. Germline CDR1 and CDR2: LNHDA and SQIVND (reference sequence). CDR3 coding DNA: TGTGCCAGTAGCACCGGACAGGCCCGGGGTCAGCCCCAGCATTTT. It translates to CASSTGQARGQPQHF.

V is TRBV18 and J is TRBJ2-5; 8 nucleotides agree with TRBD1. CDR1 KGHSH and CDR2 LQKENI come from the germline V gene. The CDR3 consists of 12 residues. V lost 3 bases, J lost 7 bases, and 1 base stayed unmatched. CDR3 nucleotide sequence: TGTGCCAGCTCACCCGACAGGGGGACCCAGTACTTC. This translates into CASSPDRGTQYF.

The CDR3 DNA is TGCAGTGCTAGAGACCCCGGACAGGGGGTAAACACCATATATTTT. Its protein product is CSARDPGQGVNTIYF. The V call is TRBV20-1, the J call TRBJ1-3; 10 nucleotides align to TRBD1. The CDR3 is made up of 15 amino acids. V trimming: 0 bases; J trimming: 6 bases; junction bases outside the gene matches: 5. In germline, CDR1 is DFQATT, CDR2 SNEGSKA (reference sequence).

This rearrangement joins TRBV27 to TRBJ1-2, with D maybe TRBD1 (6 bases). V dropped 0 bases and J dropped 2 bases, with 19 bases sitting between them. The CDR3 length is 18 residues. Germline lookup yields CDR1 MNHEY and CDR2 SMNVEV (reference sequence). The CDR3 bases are TGTGCCAGCAGTTTATCGATCGGGGGCGCTCCTCCGAACTATGGCTACACCTTC. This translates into CASSLSIGGAPPNYGYTF.

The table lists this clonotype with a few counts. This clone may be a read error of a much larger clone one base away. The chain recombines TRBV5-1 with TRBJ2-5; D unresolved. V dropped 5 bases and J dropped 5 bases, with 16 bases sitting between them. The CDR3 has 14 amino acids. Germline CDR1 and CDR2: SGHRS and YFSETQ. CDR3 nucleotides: TGCGCCAGCAGAATTGCCATTCTCCATGAGACCCAGTACTTC. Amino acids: CASRIAILHETQYF.

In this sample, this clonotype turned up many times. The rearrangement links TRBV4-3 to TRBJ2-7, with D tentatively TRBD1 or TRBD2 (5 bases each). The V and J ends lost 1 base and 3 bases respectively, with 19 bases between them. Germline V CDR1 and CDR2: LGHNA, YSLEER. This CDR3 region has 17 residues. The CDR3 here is CASSQGAGTQTLYEQYF. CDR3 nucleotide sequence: TGCGCCAGCAGCCAAGGGGCAGGGACCCAAACACTCTACGAGCAGTACTTC.

CDR3 sequence: CASSLAWTRWTYNEQFF. The CDR3 DNA is TGTGCCAGCAGCTTAGCGTGGACTCGGTGGACCTACAATGAGCAGTTCTTC. This chain uses TRBV7-9 with TRBJ2-1; a possible D gene is TRBD2 (5 bases). The CDR3 is made up of 17 amino acids. The V end lost 0 bases, the J end lost 2 bases, and 14 bases lay between the germline ends. Germline V gives CDR1 SEHNR, CDR2 FQNEAQ (reference sequence).

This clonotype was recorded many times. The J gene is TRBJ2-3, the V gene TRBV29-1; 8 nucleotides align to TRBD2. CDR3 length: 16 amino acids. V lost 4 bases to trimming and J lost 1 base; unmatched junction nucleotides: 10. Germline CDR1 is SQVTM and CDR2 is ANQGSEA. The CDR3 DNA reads TGCAGCGTTGGGAGGAGACTAGCGCGAGGCACAGATACGCAGTATTTT. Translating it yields CSVGRRLARGTDTQYF.

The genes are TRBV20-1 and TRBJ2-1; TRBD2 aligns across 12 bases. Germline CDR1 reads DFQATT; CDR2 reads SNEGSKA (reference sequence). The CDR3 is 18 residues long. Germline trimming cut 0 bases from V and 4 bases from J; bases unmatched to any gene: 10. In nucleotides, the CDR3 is TGCAGTGCTAGAGATCGCCTAGCGGGGGGGACGTTATACAATGAGCAGTTCTTC. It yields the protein CSARDRLAGGTLYNEQFF.

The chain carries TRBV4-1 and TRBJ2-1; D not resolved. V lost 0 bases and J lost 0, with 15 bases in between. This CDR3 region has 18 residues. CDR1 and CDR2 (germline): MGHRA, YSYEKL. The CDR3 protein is CASSQEIPEALSYNEQFF. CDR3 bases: TGCGCCAGCAGCCAAGAAATTCCTGAGGCTCTCTCCTACAATGAGCAGTTCTTC.

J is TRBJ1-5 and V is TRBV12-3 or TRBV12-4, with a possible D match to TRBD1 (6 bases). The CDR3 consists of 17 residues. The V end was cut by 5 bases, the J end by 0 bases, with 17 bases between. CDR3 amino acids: CASSPLGTPHSNQPQHF. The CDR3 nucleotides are TGTGCCAGCAGTCCCTTAGGGACACCCCATAGCAATCAGCCCCAGCATTTT.

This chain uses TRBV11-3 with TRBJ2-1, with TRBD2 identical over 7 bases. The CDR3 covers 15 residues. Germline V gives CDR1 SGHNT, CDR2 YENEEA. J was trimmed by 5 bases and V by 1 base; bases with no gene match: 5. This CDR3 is CASSLGAGDHNEQFF. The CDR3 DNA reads TGTGCCAGCAGCTTAGGCGCGGGAGACCACAATGAGCAGTTCTTC.

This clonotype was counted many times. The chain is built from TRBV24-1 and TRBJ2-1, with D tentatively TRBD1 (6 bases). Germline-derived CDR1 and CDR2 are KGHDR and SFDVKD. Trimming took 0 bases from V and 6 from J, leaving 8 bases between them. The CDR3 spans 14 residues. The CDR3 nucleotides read TGTGCCACCAGTGATTTGAAGACAGGCAATGAGCAGTTCTTC. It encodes CATSDLKTGNEQFF.

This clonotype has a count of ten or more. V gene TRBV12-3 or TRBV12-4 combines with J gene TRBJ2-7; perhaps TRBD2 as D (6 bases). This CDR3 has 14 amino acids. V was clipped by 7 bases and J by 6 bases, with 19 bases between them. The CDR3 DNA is TGTGCCAGCACCCCCGGGAGTGTTATAGGCGAGCAGTACTTC. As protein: CASTPGSVIGEQYF.

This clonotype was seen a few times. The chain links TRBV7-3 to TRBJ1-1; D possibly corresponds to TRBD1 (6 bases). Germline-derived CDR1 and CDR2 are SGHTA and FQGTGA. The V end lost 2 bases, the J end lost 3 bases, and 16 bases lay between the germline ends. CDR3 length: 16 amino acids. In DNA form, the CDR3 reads TGTGCCAGCAGCTTATGGAGGGGGGCACTTGACACTGAAGCTTTCTTT. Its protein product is CASSLWRGALDTEAFF.

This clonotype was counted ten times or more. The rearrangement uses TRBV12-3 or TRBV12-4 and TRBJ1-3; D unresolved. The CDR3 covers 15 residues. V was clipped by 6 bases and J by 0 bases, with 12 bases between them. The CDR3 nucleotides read TGTGCCAGCAGGCGACGGTTCTTCTCTGGAAACACCATATATTTT. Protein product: CASRRRFFSGNTIYF.

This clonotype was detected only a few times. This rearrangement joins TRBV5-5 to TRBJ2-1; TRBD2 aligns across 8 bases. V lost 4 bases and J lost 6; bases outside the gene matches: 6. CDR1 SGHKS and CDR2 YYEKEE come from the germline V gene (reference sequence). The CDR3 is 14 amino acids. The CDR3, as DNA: TGTGCCAGCAGCGGACAACTAGCGGTCAATGAGCAGTTCTTC. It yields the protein CASSGQLAVNEQFF.

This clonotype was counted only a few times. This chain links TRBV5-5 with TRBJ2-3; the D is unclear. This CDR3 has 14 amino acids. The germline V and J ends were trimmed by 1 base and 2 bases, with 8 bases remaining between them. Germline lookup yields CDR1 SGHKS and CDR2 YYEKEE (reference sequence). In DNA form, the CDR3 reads TGTGCCAGCAGCTTGCGTGTCAACACAGATACGCAGTATTTT. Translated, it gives CASSLRVNTDTQYF. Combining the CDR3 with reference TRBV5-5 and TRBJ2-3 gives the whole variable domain DAGVTQSPTHLIKTRGQQVTLRCSPISGHKSVSWYQQVLGQGPQFIFQYYEKEERGRGNFPDRFSARQFPNYSSELNVNALLLGDSALYLCASSLRVNTDTQYFGPGTRLTVL.

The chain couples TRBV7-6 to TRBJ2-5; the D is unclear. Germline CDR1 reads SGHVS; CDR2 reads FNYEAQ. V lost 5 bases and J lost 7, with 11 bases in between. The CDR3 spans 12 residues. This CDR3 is CASSNRARTQYF. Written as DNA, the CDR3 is TGTGCCAGCAGCAACCGGGCGAGGACCCAGTACTTC.

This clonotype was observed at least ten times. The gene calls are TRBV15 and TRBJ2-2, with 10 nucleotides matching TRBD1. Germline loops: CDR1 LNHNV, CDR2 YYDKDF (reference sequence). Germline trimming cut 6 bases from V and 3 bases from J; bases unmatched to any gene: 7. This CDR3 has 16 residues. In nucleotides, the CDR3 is TGTGCCACCAGGGGAGACAGGGGGCGCGACACCGGGGAGCTGTTTTTT. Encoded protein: CATRGDRGRDTGELFF.

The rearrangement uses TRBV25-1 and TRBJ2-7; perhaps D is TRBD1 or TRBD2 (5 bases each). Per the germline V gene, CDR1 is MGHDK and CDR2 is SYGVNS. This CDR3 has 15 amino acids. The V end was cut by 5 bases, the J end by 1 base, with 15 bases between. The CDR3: CASSLPGPASYEQYF. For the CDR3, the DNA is TGTGCCAGCAGTCTCCCGGGACCTGCTTCCTACGAGCAGTACTTC.

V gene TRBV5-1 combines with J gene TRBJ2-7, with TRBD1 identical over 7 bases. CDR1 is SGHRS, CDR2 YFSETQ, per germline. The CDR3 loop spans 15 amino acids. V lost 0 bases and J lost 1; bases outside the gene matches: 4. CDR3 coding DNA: TGCGCCAGCAGCTTGGTCTACAGGGGATCCTACGAGCAGTACTTC. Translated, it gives CASSLVYRGSYEQYF.

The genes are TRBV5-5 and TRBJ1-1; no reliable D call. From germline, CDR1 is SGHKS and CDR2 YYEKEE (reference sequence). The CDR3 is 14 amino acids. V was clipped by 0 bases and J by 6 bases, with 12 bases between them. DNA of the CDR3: TGTGCCAGCAGCTTGGTAGGCTTTGGGGCTGAAGCTTTCTTT. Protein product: CASSLVGFGAEAFF.

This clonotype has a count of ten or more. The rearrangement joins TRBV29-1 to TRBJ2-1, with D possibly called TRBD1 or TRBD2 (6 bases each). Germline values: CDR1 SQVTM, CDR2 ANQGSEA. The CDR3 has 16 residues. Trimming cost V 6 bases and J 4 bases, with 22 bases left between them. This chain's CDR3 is CSVNLQGGGRYNEQFF. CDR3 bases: TGCAGCGTAAACCTACAGGGAGGAGGGAGATACAATGAGCAGTTCTTC.

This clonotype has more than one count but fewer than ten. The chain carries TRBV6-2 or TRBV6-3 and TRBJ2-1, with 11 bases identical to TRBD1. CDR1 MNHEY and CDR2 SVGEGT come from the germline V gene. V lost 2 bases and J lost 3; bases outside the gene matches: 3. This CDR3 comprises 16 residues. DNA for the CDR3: TGTGCCAGCAGTTACCTGGGACAGGGGGGCTACAATGAGCAGTTCTTC. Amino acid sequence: CASSYLGQGGYNEQFF.

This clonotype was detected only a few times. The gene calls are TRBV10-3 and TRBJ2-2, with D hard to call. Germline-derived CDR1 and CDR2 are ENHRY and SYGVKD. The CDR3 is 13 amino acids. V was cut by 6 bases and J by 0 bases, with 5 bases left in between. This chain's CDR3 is CAIRSTNTGELFF. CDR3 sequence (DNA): TGTGCCATCAGATCCACGAACACCGGGGAGCTGTTTTTT.

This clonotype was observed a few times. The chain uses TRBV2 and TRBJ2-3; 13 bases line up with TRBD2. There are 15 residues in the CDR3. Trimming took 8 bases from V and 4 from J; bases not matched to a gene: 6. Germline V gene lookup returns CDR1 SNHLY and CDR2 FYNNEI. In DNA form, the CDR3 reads TGTGCCAGCTGGCGGACTAGCGGGAGCCCAGATACGCAGTATTTT. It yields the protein CASWRTSGSPDTQYF.

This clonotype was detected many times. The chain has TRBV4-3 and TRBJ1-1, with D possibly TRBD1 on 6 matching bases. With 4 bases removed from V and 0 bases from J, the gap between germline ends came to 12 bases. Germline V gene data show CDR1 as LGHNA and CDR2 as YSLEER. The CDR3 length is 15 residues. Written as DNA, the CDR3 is TGCGCCAGCAGCCCCGAGACAGGCCTGAACACTGAAGCTTTCTTT. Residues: CASSPETGLNTEAFF.

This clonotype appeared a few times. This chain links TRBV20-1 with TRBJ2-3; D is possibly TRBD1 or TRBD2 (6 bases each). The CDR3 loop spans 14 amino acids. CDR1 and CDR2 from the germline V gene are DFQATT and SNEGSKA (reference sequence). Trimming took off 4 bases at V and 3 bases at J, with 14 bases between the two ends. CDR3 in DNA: TGCAGTGCTAATAGACGGGGGCTAACAGATACGCAGTATTTT. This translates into CSANRRGLTDTQYF.

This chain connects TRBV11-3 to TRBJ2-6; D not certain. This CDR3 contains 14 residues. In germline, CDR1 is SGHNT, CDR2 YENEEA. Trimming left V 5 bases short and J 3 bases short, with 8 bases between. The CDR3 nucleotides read TGTGCCAGCAGCCCGCCGGATGGGGCCAACGTCCTGACTTTC. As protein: CASSPPDGANVLTF. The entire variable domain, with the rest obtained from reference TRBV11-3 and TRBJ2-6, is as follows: EAGVVQSPRYKIIEKKQPVAFWCNPISGHNTLYWYLQNLGQGPELLIRYENEEAVDDSQLPKDRFSAERLKGVDSTLKIQPAELGDSAVYLCASSPPDGANVLTFGAGSRLTVL.

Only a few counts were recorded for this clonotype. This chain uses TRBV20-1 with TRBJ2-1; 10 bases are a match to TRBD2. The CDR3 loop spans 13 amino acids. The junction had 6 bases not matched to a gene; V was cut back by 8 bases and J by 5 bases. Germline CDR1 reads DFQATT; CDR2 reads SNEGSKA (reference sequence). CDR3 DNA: TGCAGTCCCGGGACTAGCGTCCACAATGAGCAGTTCTTC. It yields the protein CSPGTSVHNEQFF.